Listed below are T cell receptor beta chains from one sample, sequenced in a study of Ad26.COV2.S vaccination and SARS-CoV-2 variants. Using immunoSEQ multiplex PCR, the repertoire was profiled, and TCRdb retains in-frame clones only, with some absent. The repertoire holds a few hundred thousand clones, with roughly 91% as singletons. The sample was peripheral blood, taken in a trial of Ad26.COV2.S vaccine versus placebo. These receptors all stem from a person between 18 and 65 years old who received the Ad26.COV2.S COVID-19 vaccine or a placebo. The conserved cysteine and the conserved F or W are not part of the CDR3 here. Fields, in order: D gene, CDR3 length, V gene, CDR3 protein. A D gene is named only where the DNA matches it firmly.

.,14,TRBV5-6,ASSFQGGRRGNTIY
.,13,TRBV13,ASSLGAAITDTQY
TRBD1,12,TRBV5-4,ASSKQGENQPQH
TRBD2,13,TRBV7-2,ASRIGTSDSNEQF
.,11,TRBV4-3,ASSQDRGTSQY
TRBD1,15,TRBV5-1,ASSLNSGTVIVNEQF
.,11,TRBV19,ASSTASGYEQY
TRBD2,13,TRBV28,ASSSSGRAKNIQY
TRBD2,14,TRBV6-2/TRBV6-3,ASSYSRTSGSNEQF
.,10,TRBV12-3/TRBV12-4,ASSLDATEAF
TRBD2,12,TRBV4-1,ASSQDRLAGFQY
.,13,TRBV28,ASSKVGGQGHEQY
.,11,TRBV29-1,SALRAADTEAF
.,14,TRBV5-5,ASSWQAGPSGNTIY
.,12,TRBV5-5,ASSSGVLQETQY
TRBD1,11,TRBV12-3/TRBV12-4,ASRGTGFYEQY
.,12,TRBV5-4,ASSLNREAFEAF
.,12,TRBV7-9,ASSLVGTPYGYT
TRBD1,12,TRBV11-2,ASSSTTGIYEQY
.,14,TRBV3-1/TRBV3-2,ASSQDLLALYNEQF
.,12,TRBV7-2,ASSLARDTDTQY
TRBD1,12,TRBV28,ASRPGQGIYEQY